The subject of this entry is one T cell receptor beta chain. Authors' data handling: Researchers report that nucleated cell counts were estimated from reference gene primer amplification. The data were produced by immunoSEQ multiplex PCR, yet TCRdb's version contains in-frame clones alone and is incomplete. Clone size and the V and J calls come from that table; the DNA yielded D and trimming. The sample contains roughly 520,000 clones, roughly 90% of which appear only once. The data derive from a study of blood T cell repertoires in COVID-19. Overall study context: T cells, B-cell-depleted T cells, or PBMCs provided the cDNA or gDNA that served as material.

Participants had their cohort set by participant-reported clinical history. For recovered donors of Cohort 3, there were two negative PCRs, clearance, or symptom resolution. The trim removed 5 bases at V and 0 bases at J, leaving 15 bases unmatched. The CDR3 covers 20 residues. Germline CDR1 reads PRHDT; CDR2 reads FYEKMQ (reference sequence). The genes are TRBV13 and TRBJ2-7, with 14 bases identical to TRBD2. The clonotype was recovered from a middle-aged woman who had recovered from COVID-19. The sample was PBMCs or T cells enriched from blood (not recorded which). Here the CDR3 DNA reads TGTGCCAGCAGCGACCAGGGACTAGCGGGAGAGGGTTTCGGCTCCTACGAGCAGTACTTC. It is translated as CASSDQGLAGEGFGSYEQYF.